This T cell receptor beta chain derives from a study of shared clonotypes between healthy human individuals. Produced via immunoSEQ multiplex PCR; TCRdb's table is partial and in-frame only. The sample carries about 1.5 million clones, 95% to 99% recorded once. In the case of this clone: Its specificity is unknown.

Study-wide points: Compared with clonotypes that all four donors shared, non-shared clonotypes had lower generation probabilities.

Trimming removed 4 bases at V and 0 bases at J, with 14 bases between. This CDR3 comprises 16 residues. CDR1 is MNHEY and CDR2 is SMNVEV in the germline V gene (reference sequence). The rearrangement uses TRBV27 and TRBJ2-3; possibly TRBD1 for D (6 bases). Sequencing was done on a sample of naive CD4+ T cells sorted from blood. As to subset: CD45RA+ positively selected. The receptor was derived from a young man in good health. CDR3 bases: TGTGCCAGCAGTTACCGGGACAAGCCTAGCACAGATACGCAGTATTTT. Its translation: CASSYRDKPSTDTQYF.